This TCR beta chain was obtained from a study of T cell changes during pregnancy in multiple sclerosis. Libraries were prepared by immunoSEQ multiplex PCR; TCRdb keeps only in-frame clonotypes and omits some of them. The table records roughly 45,000 clones, approximately 92% of them present only once. Trimming took 5 bases from V and 1 from J; bases not matched to a gene: 7. Germline lookup yields CDR1 MGHDK and CDR2 SYGVNS. CDR3 size: 16 residues. The chain links TRBV25-1 to TRBJ1-5, with TRBD1 matching over 8 bases. The clonotype comes from a female donor with multiple sclerosis, enrolled in a pregnancy study. Sample: CD8+ T cells from peripheral blood mononuclear cells, taken after pregnancy. The CDR3 is CASSPGTGLSNQPQHF. CDR3 DNA: TGTGCCAGCAGTCCCGGGACAGGATTAAGCAATCAGCCCCAGCATTTT.